Listed here are 3 T cell receptor beta chains from one sample, sequenced in a study of identical twins. In TCRdb, the 5' RACE reads were re-called with MiXCR into one record per CDR3 protein. The data show 570,000 or so distinct CDR3 sequences, approximately 9.6% seen once. This sample was shared with a second study, whose subject was yellow fever vaccine responses in identical twins.

The sequencing input was PBMCs. All receptors come from a young woman in good health.

This clonotype was seen only a few times. The chain recombines TRBV29-1 with TRBJ2-1, with D perhaps matching TRBD2 (6 bases). Germline V gives CDR1 SQVTM, CDR2 ANQGSEA. The CDR3 spans 13 residues. The V end was cut by 5 bases, the J end by 0 bases, with 8 bases between. CDR3 in amino acids: CSVMGGSYNEQFF. The CDR3 DNA is TGCAGCGTTATGGGGGGCTCCTACAATGAGCAGTTCTTC.

This clonotype was observed a few times. The CDR3 here is CATSRDPGRQETQYF. CDR3 DNA sequence: TGTGCCACCAGCAGAGACCCTGGCCGCCAAGAGACCCAGTACTTC. The chain couples TRBV15 to TRBJ2-5; D is ambiguous. The CDR3 covers 15 residues. In germline, CDR1 is LNHNV, CDR2 YYDKDF (reference sequence). Trimming cost V 0 bases and J 1 base, with 9 bases left between them.

Only a few counts were recorded for this clonotype. The rearrangement uses TRBV7-9 and TRBJ1-4; 8 bases are shared with TRBD1. Germline V gene sequence: CDR1 SEHNR, CDR2 FQNEAQ (reference sequence). The CDR3 is 14 residues long. V was pared by 5 bases and J by 8 bases, with 7 bases of the junction left unmatched. In nucleotides, the CDR3 is TGTGCCAGCAGCAGGACAGGGACGAACGAAAAACTGTTTTTT. Protein product: CASSRTGTNEKLFF.